This TCR beta chain stems from a study of cytomegalovirus exposure and HLA in healthy donors (dated by TCRdb to the late 2010s). As for the study more broadly: An earlier analysis of approximately 600 of the donors reported 250 to 350 Gb of sequence data and 100 million to 140 million unique TCR beta sequences from 150 million to 200 million T cells. The study was designed to test whether signatures of past pathogen exposure could be identified by cataloging public T cell receptors. Among several hundred genotyped donors of the cohort, an average of approximately 240,000 unique TCR beta nucleotide sequences was sequenced per donor, of which about 19% were non-productive. Typing coverage varied by locus: about 629-630 donors for A, B, C, DRB1 and DQB1; approximately 500 for DQA1; approximately 570 for DPA1; 450 to 480 for DPB1. Both class I and class II loci were covered by HLA typing, at four-digit resolution. To predict cytomegalovirus infection status, the study brought together high-throughput TCR immunosequencing, statistical association of individual TCRs with disease status, and machine learning. The later analysis used no new phenotypic data to find candidate immune exposures, relying instead on TCR beta sequences and their occurrence across donors. Among the roughly 430 genotyped donors, about 83% belonged to the genetic ancestry cluster associated with self-reported Caucasian donors. Alongside the repertoire data, information on donor age, sex, ethnicity and CMV serostatus was compiled. Roughly 5 DR-DQ haplotypes were treated as single units for association and clustering because of strong linkage in the cohort. Roughly 290 gigabases of sequencing data and around 88 million unique TCR sequences made up an early release that covered about 640 HLA-typed donors. All discovery cohort repertoires had been generated using a single sequencing platform. A later analysis re-analyzed previously published TCR beta repertoires from several hundred donors and added high-resolution HLA genotyping to study TCR occurrence patterns. The T cell repertoires of around 730 subjects were profiled by immunosequencing and related to cytomegalovirus serostatus. Along with the roughly 700-subject first cohort, a separate validation cohort of about 110 different subjects was used. In an earlier analysis of about 590 of the donors, high-throughput TCR beta sequencing was used to judge whether each TCR beta V gene segment behaved as functional or pseudogenic. In a later genetic analysis, genome-wide SNP genotypes for about three fifths of the roughly 670 donors were used, and that subset was treated as a discovery cohort. Study-wide findings and limitations: Because HLA typing was unavailable for some donors at each locus, only the typed subset was used in association tests. Compared with equally common non-associated chains, HLA-associated TCR beta chains in a later analysis were more clonally expanded and had lower generation probabilities. Because counts were too low, about 18 rarely observed V segments, including chromosome 9 orphons, were excluded from the earlier analysis of 587 of the donors. According to a later genetic analysis, donors in an Asian-associated ancestry cluster had fewer N-insertions in productive TCRs than the approximately 630-donor mean. The classifier was reported to diagnose cytomegalovirus status with high specificity and sensitivity in both the original cohort and the validation cohort. Presence/absence analyses assumed roughly uniform sequencing depth across donors, an assumption that may not hold. In a later analysis, the rate of TCR association differed among HLA loci, with DRB1 alleles having the most associated TCRs and HLA-C alleles having the fewest. Broadly in line with IMGT annotations, most TCR beta V segments showed up in productive rearrangements about 87% or about 30% of the time in an earlier analysis of 450 to 750 of the donors. Assigning TCR associations to individual alleles was difficult when HLA alleles, especially DR and DQ, strongly co-occurred. A later genetic analysis associated a missense DCLRE1C variant with V-gene and J-gene trimming of TCR beta chains, and an independent cohort replicated the association. Most CMV-associated TCR beta chains appeared to be HLA-restricted in a later analysis, and the HLA associations seemed to be driven largely by CMV exposure. Most TCR sequences were seen in very few donors, while some public TCRs were found in many individuals. A cluster of highly shared sequence variants was judged likely to represent a technical artifact of the sequencing pipeline. A later analysis reported that several top co-occurrence clusters appeared linked to parvovirus B19, influenza, CMV and Epstein-Barr virus. In vitro tests confirmed that a few of the cytomegalovirus-associated TCR beta chains recognize cytomegalovirus antigens. The cohort was sequenced for TCR beta chains only, and without alpha or paired-chain data the features that could be detected were limited. CMV serostatus was the only immune exposure information available for the cohort. A later analysis associated 16,951 TCR beta sequences with specific HLA alleles at a false discovery rate of 0.05. A total of roughly 160 TCR beta chains were listed by the study as associated with cytomegalovirus. The authors suggested that the approach could potentially be generalized to other disease states and immunological phenotypes. Linkage disequilibrium might explain the correlated functional status among segregating V segments, but an unknown experimental factor could not be excluded. A further reported finding was that TCR beta sequences accurately predicted the HLA-A and HLA-B alleles for most subjects in the first cohort.

The cohort comprised around 690 healthy bone marrow donors. At the time of sampling, every cohort member was nominally healthy, though immune exposures that went unrecorded were likely present. The donor was CMV seronegative and was included in the group of approximately 350 seronegative cohort members. Every donor gave a peripheral blood sample, and the peripheral blood mononuclear cells from that sample were used for TCR beta sequencing. The Qiagen DNeasy Blood Extraction Kit was used to extract genomic DNA from the blood cell samples. Receptors were amplified or captured by the immunoSEQ multiplex PCR assay. For the multiplex PCR, a mixture combining 60 forward primers for TCR Vbeta segments and 13 reverse primers for TCR Jbeta segments was used. The CDR3 region of rearranged TCR beta genes was amplified from genomic DNA with a multiplex PCR assay. On the Illumina HiSeq System, the amplified TCR beta libraries were sequenced as 87-base-pair reads. The study's own analysis went as follows. A later analysis counted approximately 76 million unique TCR beta chains across the 650 to 700 repertoires, and approximately 11 million of these chains were shared by at least two donors. Raw reads were error-corrected and collapsed into unique sequences with a nearest-neighbor algorithm that merged closely related sequences to remove PCR and sequencing errors. V, D and J gene segments were assigned by aligning CDR3 sequences to IMGT reference sequences. For a sequence to be retained, a match of at least six nucleotides to both a V gene segment and a J gene segment was required. Rearrangements were called productive when the CDR3 lacked stop codons and stayed in frame with V and J; all others were non-productive. Following IMGT convention, CDR3 was defined as the stretch from the second conserved V-encoded cysteine to the conserved J-encoded phenylalanine. In an earlier analysis of just under 600 of the donors, sequences lacking an unambiguous match to a single V gene segment were excluded. In an earlier analysis of approximately 500 of the donors, a V segment was called functional when productive rearrangements were above 56.7%, and segregating when the standard deviation between donors exceeded 5%. A statistical classification framework was built for diagnosing cytomegalovirus status from the catalog of TCR beta chain sequences. In a later analysis, V and J genes were assigned by comparing TCR nucleotide sequences against IMGT/GENE-DB human TR gene sequences. Using the TCRdist pipeline, a later analysis assigned CDR3 sequences along with most-parsimonious VDJ recombination scenarios. A later analysis defined each TCR beta chain by its CDR3 amino acid sequence plus V-gene family, and excluded reads lacking a unique V-gene family. In a later analysis, approximately 590 highly shared, low-generation-probability nucleotide sequences were removed to address suspected cross-contamination and a sequencing artifact. In a later analysis, a clonal expansion index for each public chain was calculated from normalized within-repertoire ranks of inferred template counts. In a later analysis, generation probabilities were computed with a VDJ recombination model fitted to out-of-frame rearrangements, and the resulting probabilities were checked against IGoR. A later analysis scored TCR-TCR, TCR-HLA and TCR-CMV co-occurrence with hypergeometric tests, applying a repertoire-size bias correction to TCR pairs. To estimate false discovery rates, a later analysis permuted the HLA or CMV assignments 20 times. In a later analysis, co-occurring TCRs were grouped using DBSCAN, and TCRdist sequence similarity was added for clustering within HLA-allele-positive subsets. For co-occurrence clustering, repertoires with fewer than 30,000 or more than 120,000 public chains were excluded, along with five or six repertoires with anomalous nucleotide sharing. In TCRdb, the immuneACCESS table is reduced to in-frame sequences with V and J assigned. These tables do not hold every clone; where another copy was compared, an unresolved V gene accounts for under half, and the others remain unexplained. V, J and clone size are taken as reported in that table, and D and trimming were inferred from the DNA itself. For this sample there are about 190,000 clones; roughly 68% appear just once. Of the sample, 1.5% to 2% falls within the top ten clones.

A remark on this clone: Its specific antigen is unknown. There are no base qualities to consult, and no much larger clone falls within one base.

The sample consisted of PBMCs. The receptor comes from a woman in her twenties or thirties in good health and CMV-seronegative.

CDR3 protein: CASSFQGWLNTEAFF. The bases read TGTGCCAGCAGTTTCCAGGGTTGGCTGAACACTGAAGCTTTCTTT. Rearrangement joined TRBV28 to TRBJ1-1, and the D gene may be TRBD1, 5 bases matching. V loses 3 bases, J loses 0 bases, and the germline ends lie 11 bases apart. The CDR3 sequence holds 15 residues, the cysteine and phenylalanine included. The retained sequence is limited to the CDR3, 45 bases, with the frame set at the first base. The germline V gene provides CDR1 MDHEN and CDR2 SYDVKM.